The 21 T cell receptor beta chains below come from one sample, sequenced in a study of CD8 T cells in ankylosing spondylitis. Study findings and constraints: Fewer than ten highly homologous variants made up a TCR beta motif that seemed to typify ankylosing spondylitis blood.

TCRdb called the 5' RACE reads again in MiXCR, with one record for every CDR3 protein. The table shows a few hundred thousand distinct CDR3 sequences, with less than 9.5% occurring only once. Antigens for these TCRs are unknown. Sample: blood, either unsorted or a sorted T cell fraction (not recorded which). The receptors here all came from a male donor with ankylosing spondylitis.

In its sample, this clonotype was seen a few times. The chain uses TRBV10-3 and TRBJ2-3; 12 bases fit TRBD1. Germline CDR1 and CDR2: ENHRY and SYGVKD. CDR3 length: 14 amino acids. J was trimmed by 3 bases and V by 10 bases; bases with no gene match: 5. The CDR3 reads CATWDRGRTDTQYF. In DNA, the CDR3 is TGTGCCACCTGGGACAGGGGGCGGACAGATACGCAGTATTTT.

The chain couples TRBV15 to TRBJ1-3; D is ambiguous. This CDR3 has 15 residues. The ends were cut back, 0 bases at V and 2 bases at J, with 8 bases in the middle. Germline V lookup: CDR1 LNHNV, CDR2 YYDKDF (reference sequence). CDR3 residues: CATSRDSLPGNTIYF. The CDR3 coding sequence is TGTGCCACCAGCAGAGACTCTCTCCCTGGAAACACCATATATTTT.

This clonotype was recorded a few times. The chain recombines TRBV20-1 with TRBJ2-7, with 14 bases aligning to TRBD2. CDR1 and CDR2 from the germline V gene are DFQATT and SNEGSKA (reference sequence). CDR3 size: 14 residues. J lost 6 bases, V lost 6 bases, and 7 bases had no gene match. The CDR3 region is CSAETSGRASEQYF. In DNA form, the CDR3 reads TGCAGTGCCGAGACTAGCGGGAGGGCCTCCGAGCAGTACTTC.

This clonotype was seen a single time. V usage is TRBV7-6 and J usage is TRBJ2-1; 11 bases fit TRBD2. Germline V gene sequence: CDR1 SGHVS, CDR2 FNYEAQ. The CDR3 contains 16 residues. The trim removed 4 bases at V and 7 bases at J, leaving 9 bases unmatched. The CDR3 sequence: CASSSYSGRAWNEQFF. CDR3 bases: TGTGCCAGCAGCTCTTATAGCGGGAGGGCCTGGAATGAGCAGTTCTTC. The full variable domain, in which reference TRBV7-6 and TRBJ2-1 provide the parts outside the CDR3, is GAGVSQSPRYKVTKRGQDVALRCDPISGHVSLYWYRQALGQGPEFLTYFNYEAQQDKSGLPNDRFSAERPEGSISTLTIQRTEQRDSAMYRCASSSYSGRAWNEQFFGPGTRLTVL.

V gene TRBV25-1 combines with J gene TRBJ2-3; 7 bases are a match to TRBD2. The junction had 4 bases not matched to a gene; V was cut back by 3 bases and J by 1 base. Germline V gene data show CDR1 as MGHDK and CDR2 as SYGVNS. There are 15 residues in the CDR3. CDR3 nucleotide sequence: TGTGCCAGCAGTGACCTTACTAGCGGCACAGATACGCAGTATTTT. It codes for CASSDLTSGTDTQYF. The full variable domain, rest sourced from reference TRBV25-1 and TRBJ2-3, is EADIYQTPRYLVIGTGKKITLECSQTMGHDKMYWYQQDPGMELHLIHYSYGVNSTEKGDLSSESTVSRIRTEHFPLTLESARPSHTSQYLCASSDLTSGTDTQYFGPGTRLTVL.

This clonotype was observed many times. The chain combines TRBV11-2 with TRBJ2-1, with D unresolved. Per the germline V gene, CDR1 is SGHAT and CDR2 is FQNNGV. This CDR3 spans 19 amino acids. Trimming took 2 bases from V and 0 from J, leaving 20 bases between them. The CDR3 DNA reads TGTGCCAGCAGCTTATACCAAATTGGGTCATGGACCTCCTACAATGAGCAGTTCTTC. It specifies CASSLYQIGSWTSYNEQFF.

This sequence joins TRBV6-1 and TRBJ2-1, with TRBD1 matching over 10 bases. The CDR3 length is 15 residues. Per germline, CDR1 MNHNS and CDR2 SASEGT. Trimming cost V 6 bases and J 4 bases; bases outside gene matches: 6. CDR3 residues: CASSPGQGGYNEQFF. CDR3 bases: TGTGCCAGCAGCCCTGGACAGGGGGGGTACAATGAGCAGTTCTTC.

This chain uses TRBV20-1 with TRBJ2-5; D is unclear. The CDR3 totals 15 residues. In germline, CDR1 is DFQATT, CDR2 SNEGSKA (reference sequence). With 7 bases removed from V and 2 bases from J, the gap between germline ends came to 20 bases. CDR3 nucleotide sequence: TGCAGTGTCTCGCGGACCCGGTTGGCACAAGAGACCCAGTACTTC. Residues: CSVSRTRLAQETQYF.

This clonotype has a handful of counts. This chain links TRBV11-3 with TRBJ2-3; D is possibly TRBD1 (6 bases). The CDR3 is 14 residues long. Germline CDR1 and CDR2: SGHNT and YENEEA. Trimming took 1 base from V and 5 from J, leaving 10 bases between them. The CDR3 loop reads CASSLGGPLDTQYF. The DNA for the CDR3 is TGTGCCAGCAGCTTAGGGGGGCCTTTAGATACGCAGTATTTT.

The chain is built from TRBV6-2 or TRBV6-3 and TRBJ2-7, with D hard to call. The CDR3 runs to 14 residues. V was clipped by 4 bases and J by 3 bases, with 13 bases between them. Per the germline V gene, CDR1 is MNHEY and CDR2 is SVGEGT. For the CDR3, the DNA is TGTGCCAGCAGTTTGAGGCTTGCGGACTACGAGCAGTACTTC. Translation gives CASSLRLADYEQYF.

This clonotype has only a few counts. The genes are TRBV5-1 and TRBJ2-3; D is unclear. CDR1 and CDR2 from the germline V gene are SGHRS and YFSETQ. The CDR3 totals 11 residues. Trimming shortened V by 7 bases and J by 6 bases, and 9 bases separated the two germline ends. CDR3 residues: CASFTGDTQYF. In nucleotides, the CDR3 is TGCGCCAGCTTTACTGGGGATACGCAGTATTTT.

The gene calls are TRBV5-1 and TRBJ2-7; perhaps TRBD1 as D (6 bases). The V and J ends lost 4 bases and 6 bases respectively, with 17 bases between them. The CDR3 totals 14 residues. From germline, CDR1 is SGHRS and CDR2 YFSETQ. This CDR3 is CASSIRDNYPEQYF. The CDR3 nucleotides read TGCGCCAGCAGCATCCGGGACAATTATCCCGAGCAGTACTTC.

The CDR3 DNA sequence: TGTGCCAGCTCACCGACGTACGGGGGTCGCAATCAGCCCCAGCATTTT. Translation gives CASSPTYGGRNQPQHF. The J gene is TRBJ1-5, the V gene TRBV18; perhaps TRBD1 as D (5 bases). V gave up 3 bases and J gave up 2 bases, with 14 bases separating them. This CDR3 has 16 amino acids. The germline V gene has CDR1 KGHSH and CDR2 LQKENI.

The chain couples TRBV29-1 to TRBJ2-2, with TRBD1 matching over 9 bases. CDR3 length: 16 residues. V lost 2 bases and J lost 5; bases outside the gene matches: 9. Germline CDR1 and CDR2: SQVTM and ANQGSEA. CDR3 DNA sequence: TGCAGCGTTGAAACTGTCCTGGGACAGGGAACCGGGGAGCTGTTTTTT. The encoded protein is CSVETVLGQGTGELFF.

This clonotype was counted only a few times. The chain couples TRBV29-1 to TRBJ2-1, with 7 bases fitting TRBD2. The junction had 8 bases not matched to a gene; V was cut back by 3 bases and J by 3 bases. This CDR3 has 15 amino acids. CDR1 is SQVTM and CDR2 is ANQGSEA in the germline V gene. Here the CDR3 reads CSVEALQRDYNEQFF. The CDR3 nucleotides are TGCAGCGTTGAGGCCCTCCAGCGGGACTACAATGAGCAGTTCTTC.

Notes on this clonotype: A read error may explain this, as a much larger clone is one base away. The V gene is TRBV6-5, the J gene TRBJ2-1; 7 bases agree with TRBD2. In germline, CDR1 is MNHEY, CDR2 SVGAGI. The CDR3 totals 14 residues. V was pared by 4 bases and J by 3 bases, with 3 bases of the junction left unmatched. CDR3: CASSSRECYNEQFF. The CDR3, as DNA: TGTGCCAGCAGTTCGCGGGAGTGCTACAATGAGCAGTTCTTC.

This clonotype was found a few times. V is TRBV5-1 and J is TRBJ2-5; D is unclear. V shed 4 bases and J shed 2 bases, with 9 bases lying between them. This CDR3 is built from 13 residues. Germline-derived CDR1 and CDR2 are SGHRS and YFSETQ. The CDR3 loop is CASSPYGQETQYF. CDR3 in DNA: TGCGCCAGCAGCCCATACGGGCAAGAGACCCAGTACTTC.

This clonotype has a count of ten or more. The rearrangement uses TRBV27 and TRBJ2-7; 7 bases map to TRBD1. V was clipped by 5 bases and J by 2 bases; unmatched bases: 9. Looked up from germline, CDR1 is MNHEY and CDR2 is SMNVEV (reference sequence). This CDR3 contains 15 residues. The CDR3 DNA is TGTGCCAGCAGTCTCTACCGACAGGGCCCCTACGAGCAGTACTTC. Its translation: CASSLYRQGPYEQYF.

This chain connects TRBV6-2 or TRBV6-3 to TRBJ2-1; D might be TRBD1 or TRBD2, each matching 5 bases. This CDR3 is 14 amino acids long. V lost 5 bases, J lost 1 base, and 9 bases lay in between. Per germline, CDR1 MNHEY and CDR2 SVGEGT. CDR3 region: CASSTGPSYNEQFF. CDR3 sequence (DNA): TGTGCCAGCAGTACGGGGCCTTCCTACAATGAGCAGTTCTTC.

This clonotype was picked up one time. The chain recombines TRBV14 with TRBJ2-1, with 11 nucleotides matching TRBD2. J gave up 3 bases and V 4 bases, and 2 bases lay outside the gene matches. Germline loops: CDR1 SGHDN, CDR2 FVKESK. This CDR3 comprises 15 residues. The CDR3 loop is CASSRTSGFYNEQFF. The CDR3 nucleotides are TGTGCCAGCAGCCGGACTAGCGGGTTCTACAATGAGCAGTTCTTC.

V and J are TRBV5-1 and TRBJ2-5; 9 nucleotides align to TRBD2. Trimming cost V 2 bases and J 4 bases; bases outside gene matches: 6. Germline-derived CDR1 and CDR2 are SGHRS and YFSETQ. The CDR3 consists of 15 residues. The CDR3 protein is CASSLRSTSGETQYF. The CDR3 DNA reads TGCGCCAGCAGCTTACGATCGACTAGCGGAGAGACCCAGTACTTC. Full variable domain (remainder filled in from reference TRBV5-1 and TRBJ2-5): KAGVTQTPRYLIKTRGQQVTLSCSPISGHRSVSWYQQTPGQGLQFLFEYFSETQRNKGNFPGRFSGRQFSNSRSEMNVSTLELGDSALYLCASSLRSTSGETQYFGPGTRLLVL.